The 17 T cell receptor beta chains reported below all come from one sample, sequenced in a study of immune cell composition in non-small cell lung cancer. Clones were sequenced by immunoSEQ multiplex PCR, and TCRdb holds only the in-frame ones, with some missing. The repertoire holds around 13,000 clones, with 73% as singletons. The material sequenced was lung tumor tissue. The receptors shown here come from a human donor with non-small cell lung cancer.

The V call is TRBV30, the J call TRBJ1-5; 9 bases align to TRBD1. V gave up 2 bases and J gave up 5 bases; unmatched junction bases: 19. This CDR3 spans 19 amino acids. Germline CDR1 GTSNPN, CDR2 SVGIG (reference sequence). The CDR3 nucleotides read TGTGCCTGGAGTTTATTCGGGGGGACAGGGTGCGAAAAGGATCAGCCCCAGCATTTT. It specifies CAWSLFGGTGCEKDQPQHF.

The genes are TRBV5-4 and TRBJ2-7; tentative D call: TRBD1 (5 bases). From germline, CDR1 is SGHNT and CDR2 YYREEE (reference sequence). The V end was cut by 0 bases, the J end by 2 bases, with 12 bases between. This CDR3 comprises 15 residues. This CDR3 reads CASSLEPRGPYEQYF. CDR3 DNA sequence: TGTGCCAGCAGCTTGGAACCTAGGGGTCCCTACGAGCAGTACTTC.

This chain connects TRBV7-9 to TRBJ1-2, with a weak D call TRBD1 (6 bases). V gave up 4 bases and J gave up 4 bases, with 10 bases separating them. The CDR3 totals 13 residues. CDR1 is SEHNR, CDR2 FQNEAQ, per germline (reference sequence). The CDR3 bases are TGTGCCAGCAGCTCCGGGGACATCTATGGCTACACCTTC. Translation gives CASSSGDIYGYTF.

The chain links TRBV14 to TRBJ2-3; D might be TRBD2 (5 bases). This CDR3 region has 14 residues. V gave up 1 base and J gave up 4 bases, with 9 bases separating them. Germline V gene lookup returns CDR1 SGHDN and CDR2 FVKESK. The chain's CDR3 is CASSQAGSPDTQYF. CDR3 nucleotides: TGTGCCAGCAGCCAAGCGGGATCCCCAGATACGCAGTATTTT.

The gene calls are TRBV18 and TRBJ1-1, with D perhaps TRBD1 (5 bases). This CDR3 is 15 amino acids long. Germline V CDR1 and CDR2: KGHSH, LQKENI. V lost 4 bases and J 5 bases, leaving 17 bases between the germline ends. Here the CDR3 reads CASSLPGGIITEAFF. Here the CDR3 DNA reads TGTGCCAGCTCACTCCCCGGGGGGATAATTACTGAAGCTTTCTTT. Filled out from reference TRBV18 and TRBJ1-1, the complete variable domain reads NAGVMQNPRHLVRRRGQEARLRCSPMKGHSHVYWYRQLPEEGLKFMVYLQKENIIDESGMPKERFSAEFPKEGPSILRIQQVVRGDSAAYFCASSLPGGIITEAFFGQGTRLTVV.

This clone occurred a few times. The V call is TRBV28, the J call TRBJ1-1; unclear D gene. CDR3 length: 14 amino acids. Germline CDR1 reads MDHEN; CDR2 reads SYDVKM. V was clipped by 2 bases and J by 1 base, with 8 bases between them. CDR3 nucleotide sequence: TGTGCCAGCAGTTTACGGGGAGGGAACACTGAAGCTTTCTTT. This sequence encodes CASSLRGGNTEAFF.

The chain uses TRBV9 and TRBJ2-3, with 13 bases aligning to TRBD2. Trimming cost V 0 bases and J 5 bases; bases outside gene matches: 6. Germline V gene lookup returns CDR1 SGDLS and CDR2 YYNGEE. This CDR3 is built from 17 residues. CDR3 DNA sequence: TGTGCCAGCAGCGTAGGACTAGCGGGAGGCCGGGGAGATACGCAGTATTTT. Translation: CASSVGLAGGRGDTQYF.

This chain joins TRBV5-6 and TRBJ2-5; 10 bases match TRBD2. The germline V gene encodes CDR1 SGHDT and CDR2 YYEEEE. The CDR3 consists of 15 residues. V lost 4 bases and J lost 2; bases outside the gene matches: 5. The CDR3 DNA is TGTGCCAGCAGCCTAATACTAGCGGGGCAAGAGACCCAGTACTTC. As protein: CASSLILAGQETQYF.

The rearrangement joins TRBV6-5 to TRBJ1-2; tentatively, D is TRBD1 (5 bases). V lost 5 bases and J lost 4, with 8 bases in between. The CDR3 is 12 residues long. Germline CDR1 MNHEY, CDR2 SVGAGI. The CDR3 loop is CASSIGGYGYTF. CDR3 in DNA: TGTGCCAGCAGTATCGGGGGCTATGGCTACACCTTC.

The V and J genes are TRBV30 and TRBJ1-1; weak D call: TRBD1 (5 bases). V lost 4 bases, J lost 4 bases, and 13 bases lay in between. The CDR3 spans 13 residues. Germline lookup yields CDR1 GTSNPN and CDR2 SVGIG (reference sequence). CDR3 sequence (DNA): TGTGCCTGGACTCCAGGACACCTCACTGAAGCTTTCTTT. Amino acids: CAWTPGHLTEAFF.

The J gene is TRBJ2-1, the V gene TRBV19; 8 nucleotides line up with TRBD1. Trimming at V came to 4 bases and at J to 0 bases, leaving 5 bases not matched to a gene. CDR1 and CDR2 from the germline V gene are LNHDA and SQIVND (reference sequence). The CDR3 contains 16 residues. CDR3 coding DNA: TGTGCCAGTAGTAGGAGGACAGGGCGCTCCTACAATGAGCAGTTCTTC. Its translation is CASSRRTGRSYNEQFF.

The chain is built from TRBV29-1 and TRBJ1-2; the D gene is possibly TRBD1 (6 bases). This CDR3 has 14 amino acids. V shed 7 bases and J shed 0 bases, with 15 bases lying between them. The germline gives CDR1 SQVTM, CDR2 ANQGSEA. The CDR3 protein is CSAEGQPPNYGYTF. DNA for the CDR3: TGCAGCGCCGAAGGACAGCCACCTAACTATGGCTACACCTTC.

DNA for the CDR3: TGCGCCAGCAGCTCAGGCCCCGCTGGGAACACTGAAGCTTTCTTT. Amino acids: CASSSGPAGNTEAFF. The chain couples TRBV5-1 to TRBJ1-1; D gene unclear. With 3 bases removed from V and 1 base from J, the gap between germline ends came to 13 bases. The germline CDR1 and CDR2 sequences are SGHRS and YFSETQ. This CDR3 comprises 15 residues. The variable domain in full, with the rest retrieved from reference TRBV5-1 and TRBJ1-1, is KAGVTQTPRYLIKTRGQQVTLSCSPISGHRSVSWYQQTPGQGLQFLFEYFSETQRNKGNFPGRFSGRQFSNSRSEMNVSTLELGDSALYLCASSSGPAGNTEAFFGQGTRLTVV.

This chain connects TRBV5-8 to TRBJ1-1; the match to TRBD1 covers 10 bases. Germline loops: CDR1 SGHTS, CDR2 YDEGEE. The V segment lost 4 bases and the J segment 9 bases; nucleotides outside the gene matches: 9. The CDR3 has 14 residues. Written as DNA, the CDR3 is TGTGCCAGCAGCCCCCGGACAGGGGGTTCTAAAGCTTTCTTT. Protein: CASSPRTGGSKAFF.

The sample holds a few counts of this clone. The chain recombines TRBV7-2 with TRBJ2-3; TRBD2 matches at 8 bases. The CDR3 has 15 amino acids. Germline loops: CDR1 SGHTA, CDR2 FQGNSA. V was clipped by 1 base and J by 6 bases; unmatched bases: 6. The CDR3: CASSLERGTFDTQYF. As DNA, the CDR3 is TGTGCCAGCAGCTTAGAGCGGGGGACATTTGATACGCAGTATTTT.

This chain uses TRBV21-1 with TRBJ2-1; TRBD2 is taken as the D call from the table, unchecked against the DNA. TRBV21-1 constitutes a pseudogene. CDR3 length: 16 residues. The CDR3 spells CASSQSGLPSYNEQFF. The DNA for the CDR3 is TGTGCCAGCAGCCAGAGCGGCCTCCCCTCCTACAATGAGCAGTTCTTC.

This clone showed up just once. This chain uses TRBV6-5 with TRBJ1-2; no clear D gene. The CDR3 runs to 14 residues. Germline V CDR1 and CDR2: MNHEY, SVGAGI. Deletions cut 0 bases from V and 2 bases from J, with 7 bases between. CDR3 sequence reads: CASSYSAGNYGYTF. CDR3 DNA: TGTGCCAGCAGTTACTCGGCGGGGAACTATGGCTACACCTTC.